The 20 T cell receptor beta chains given below trace back to one sample, sequenced in a study of T cell responses to AZD1222 COVID-19 vaccine. The assay was immunoSEQ multiplex PCR, and TCRdb's table has in-frame clones only and misses some. The sample has 150,000 to 200,000 clones, 85% to 95% seen once. The material sequenced was peripheral blood, taken on day 0 of AZD1222 vaccination. The receptors shown here come from an adult in good health.

This sequence joins TRBV11-3 and TRBJ2-7; D might be TRBD1 or TRBD2, each matching 5 bases. This CDR3 spans 13 amino acids. Germline V gene data show CDR1 as SGHNT and CDR2 as YENEEA. Trimming pared 5 bases from V and 4 bases from J, leaving 12 bases between. The CDR3 here is CASSRDPGYEQYF. The CDR3 region has the DNA TGTGCCAGCAGCCGGGACCCAGGATACGAGCAGTACTTC.

The chain carries TRBV28 and TRBJ2-7, with D maybe TRBD1 (6 bases). Germline CDR1 reads MDHEN; CDR2 reads SYDVKM. The germline V and J ends were trimmed by 3 bases and 6 bases, with 18 bases remaining between them. The CDR3 is 15 amino acids. Here the CDR3 reads CASSLDPQGLREQYF. The CDR3 DNA follows: TGTGCCAGCAGTTTGGACCCGCAGGGGCTCCGCGAGCAGTACTTC. Full variable domain (outside the CDR3, taken from reference TRBV28 and TRBJ2-7): DVKVTQSSRYLVKRTGEKVFLECVQDMDHENMFWYRQDPGLGLRLIYFSYDVKMKEKGDIPEGYSVSREKKERFSLILESASTNQTSMYLCASSLDPQGLREQYFGPGTRLTVT.

The chain links TRBV7-3 to TRBJ1-2; D call uncertain. Germline CDR1 reads SGHTA; CDR2 reads FQGTGA. Trimming removed 0 bases at V and 9 bases at J, with 14 bases between. The CDR3 totals 14 residues. As DNA, the CDR3 is TGTGCCAGCAGCTTAACTGGCCAGGCCGGGCGCTACACCTTC. Protein: CASSLTGQAGRYTF.

The chain joins TRBV29-1 to TRBJ2-7; 8 bases match TRBD2. V dropped 2 bases and J dropped 7; count of bases not matched to a gene: 10. This CDR3 region has 14 residues. The germline CDR1 and CDR2 sequences are SQVTM and ANQGSEA. The CDR3 sequence: CSVETWAGGHEQYF. Written as DNA, the CDR3 is TGCAGCGTTGAAACGTGGGCGGGGGGTCATGAGCAGTACTTC.

The chain has TRBV6-2 or TRBV6-3 and TRBJ2-1, with a possible D match to TRBD2 (6 bases). The CDR3 runs 17 residues. Trimming removed 6 bases at V and 0 bases at J, with 18 bases between. Germline CDR1 is MNHEY and CDR2 is SVGEGT. The CDR3 loop is CASSQGISGYSYNEQFF. CDR3 DNA: TGTGCCAGCAGCCAAGGGATTAGCGGTTACTCCTACAATGAGCAGTTCTTC.

In the case of this clone: Distinct nucleotide sequences in the sample also encode this CDR3. The genes are TRBV7-2 and TRBJ1-1; D ambiguous. V was cut by 1 base and J by 0 bases, with 3 bases left in between. CDR3 length: 13 amino acids. CDR1 SGHTA and CDR2 FQGNSA come from the germline V gene. The chain's CDR3 is CASSLDMNTEAFF. The CDR3 DNA sequence: TGTGCCAGCAGCTTAGACATGAACACTGAAGCTTTCTTT. The entire variable domain, with the rest obtained from reference TRBV7-2 and TRBJ1-1, is as follows: GAGVSQSPSNKVTEKGKDVELRCDPISGHTALYWYRQSLGQGLEFLIYFQGNSAPDKSGLPSDRFSAERTGGSVSTLTIQRTQQEDSAVYLCASSLDMNTEAFFGQGTRLTVV.

The V and J genes are TRBV10-3 and TRBJ1-3, with D possibly being TRBD1 (5 bases). This CDR3 contains 18 residues. Germline lookup yields CDR1 ENHRY and CDR2 SYGVKD. V was shortened by 4 bases and J by 7 bases, with 26 bases between the two germline ends. Here the CDR3 reads CAISGGLTDVRPSNTIYF. The DNA for the CDR3 is TGTGCCATCAGTGGAGGCCTGACAGATGTGCGTCCGTCGAACACCATATATTTT.

The V gene is TRBV28, the J gene TRBJ1-3; 7 nucleotides line up with TRBD1. The trim removed 3 bases at V and 0 bases at J, leaving 5 bases unmatched. The CDR3 is 16 amino acids. From germline, CDR1 is MDHEN and CDR2 SYDVKM. CDR3 bases: TGTGCCAGCAGTTTTCGACAGGGCCGCTCTGGAAACACCATATATTTT. Amino acid sequence: CASSFRQGRSGNTIYF.

This clone appeared once. The chain couples TRBV24-1 to TRBJ2-7; 10 nucleotides line up with TRBD1. Germline V CDR1 and CDR2: KGHDR, SFDVKD. The CDR3 totals 16 residues. V lost 3 bases, J lost 6 bases, and 10 bases stayed unmatched. The CDR3 DNA follows: TGTGCCACCAGTGATGCCGCCGGGACAGGGGTGACCGAGCAGTACTTC. It specifies CATSDAAGTGVTEQYF.

The chain links TRBV4-3 to TRBJ1-5; TRBD1 aligns across 9 bases. Germline CDR1 and CDR2: LGHNA and YSLEER. The CDR3 contains 18 residues. Trimming cost V 1 base and J 5 bases; bases outside gene matches: 12. The CDR3 DNA reads TGCGCCAGCAGCCAAGTTAGAGGACAGGGGACACGCTATCAGCCCCAGCATTTT. Protein product: CASSQVRGQGTRYQPQHF.

This chain uses TRBV18 with TRBJ1-1, with a tentative D call TRBD1 (5 bases). This CDR3 is 14 amino acids long. Trimming removed 3 bases at V and 6 bases at J, with 14 bases between. The V gene's germline CDR1 is KGHSH and CDR2 LQKENI. CDR3: CASSPLSATAEAFF. The DNA of the CDR3 is TGTGCCAGCTCACCTCTTTCTGCGACAGCTGAAGCTTTCTTT. The whole variable domain, filled in from reference TRBV18 and TRBJ1-1, reads NAGVMQNPRHLVRRRGQEARLRCSPMKGHSHVYWYRQLPEEGLKFMVYLQKENIIDESGMPKERFSAEFPKEGPSILRIQQVVRGDSAAYFCASSPLSATAEAFFGQGTRLTVV.

The CDR3 nucleotides are TGTGCCAGCAGCTCTCAGACAGGGCCAAACGGGGAGCTGTTTTTT. This gives the protein CASSSQTGPNGELFF. The chain links TRBV5-4 to TRBJ2-2, with 7 bases lining up with TRBD1. This CDR3 comprises 15 residues. From germline, CDR1 is SGHNT and CDR2 YYREEE (reference sequence). V lost 3 bases to trimming and J lost 7 bases; unmatched junction nucleotides: 9.

This chain links TRBV24-1 with TRBJ2-1, with D maybe TRBD2 (5 bases). Trimming shortened V by 7 bases and J by 2 bases, and 8 bases separated the two germline ends. The length of the CDR3 is 13 residues. Germline assignment: CDR1 KGHDR and CDR2 SFDVKD. CDR3 sequence reads: CATRAGTYNEQFF. Written as DNA, the CDR3 is TGTGCCACCAGGGCCGGGACCTACAATGAGCAGTTCTTC.

The J gene is TRBJ2-2, the V gene TRBV7-3; perhaps TRBD1 as D (5 bases). With 4 bases removed from V and 6 bases from J, the gap between germline ends came to 12 bases. CDR1 and CDR2 from the germline V gene are SGHTA and FQGTGA. The CDR3 extends over 14 amino acids. CDR3 bases: TGTGCCAGCAGCTACATATCAGGGTCCGGGGAGCTGTTTTTT. It encodes CASSYISGSGELFF.

This sequence joins TRBV27 and TRBJ2-3, with D hard to call. Germline-derived CDR1 and CDR2 are MNHEY and SMNVEV (reference sequence). The CDR3 has 12 residues. V was cut by 4 bases and J by 6 bases, with 8 bases left in between. CDR3 protein: CASSSNRDTQYF. DNA for the CDR3: TGTGCCAGCAGTTCAAATCGGGATACGCAGTATTTT.

Worth noting for this clone: Other DNA sequences of this sample code for an identical CDR3. V is TRBV19 and J is TRBJ2-7; possibly TRBD2 for D (5 bases). The CDR3 length is 13 residues. The germline V gene has CDR1 LNHDA and CDR2 SQIVND (reference sequence). V shed 5 bases and J shed 2 bases, with 10 bases lying between them. CDR3 bases: TGTGCCAGTAGTTCGGGGAGTACCTACGAGCAGTACTTC. Protein product: CASSSGSTYEQYF.

This chain joins TRBV24-1 and TRBJ2-7; tentative D call: TRBD1 (7 bases). The CDR3 has 15 residues. Germline CDR1 and CDR2: KGHDR and SFDVKD. Deletions cut 5 bases from V and 0 bases from J, with 13 bases between. CDR3 residues: CATSGLRGDSYEQYF. CDR3 nucleotides: TGTGCCACCAGTGGCCTCAGGGGGGACTCCTACGAGCAGTACTTC.

This sequence joins TRBV14 and TRBJ1-1; D call uncertain. V was clipped by 0 bases and J by 5 bases, with 7 bases between them. Germline V CDR1 and CDR2: SGHDN, FVKESK. This CDR3 is built from 13 residues. Here the CDR3 DNA reads TGTGCCAGCAGCCAAGATGAAGTGACTGAAGCTTTCTTT. It is translated as CASSQDEVTEAFF.

The CDR3 reads CAWSVMVSHEKLFF. CDR3 in DNA: TGTGCCTGGAGTGTCATGGTATCTCATGAAAAACTGTTTTTT. The gene calls are TRBV30 and TRBJ1-4, with D unclear. Trimming took 0 bases from V and 6 from J, leaving 11 bases between them. CDR3 length: 14 amino acids. Germline V CDR1 and CDR2: GTSNPN, SVGIG (reference sequence). Filled out from reference TRBV30 and TRBJ1-4, the complete variable domain reads SQTIHQWPATLVQPVGSPLSLECTVEGTSNPNLYWYRQAAGRGLQLLFYSVGIGQISSEVPQNLSASRPQDRQFILSSKKLLLSDSGFYLCAWSVMVSHEKLFFGSGTQLSVL.

The chain employs TRBV15 and TRBJ1-5; TRBD1 is a possible D gene (5 bases). CDR3 size: 15 residues. Trimming took 0 bases from V and 5 from J, leaving 11 bases between them. CDR1 and CDR2 from the germline V gene are LNHNV and YYDKDF (reference sequence). The DNA for the CDR3 is TGTGCCACCAGCAGAGATAGGGGTCAGGATCAGCCCCAGCATTTT. Protein product: CATSRDRGQDQPQHF.